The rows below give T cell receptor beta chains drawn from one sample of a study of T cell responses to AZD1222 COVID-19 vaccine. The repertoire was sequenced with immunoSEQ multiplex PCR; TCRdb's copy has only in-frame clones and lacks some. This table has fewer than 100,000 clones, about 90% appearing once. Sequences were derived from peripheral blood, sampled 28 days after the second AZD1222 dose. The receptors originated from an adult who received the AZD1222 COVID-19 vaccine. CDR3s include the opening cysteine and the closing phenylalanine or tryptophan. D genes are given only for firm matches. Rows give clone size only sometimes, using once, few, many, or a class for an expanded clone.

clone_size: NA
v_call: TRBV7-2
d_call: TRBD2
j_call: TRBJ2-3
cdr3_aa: CASSLLAGADTQYF
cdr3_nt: TGTGCCAGCAGCTTATTGGCGGGAGCAGATACGCAGTATTTT

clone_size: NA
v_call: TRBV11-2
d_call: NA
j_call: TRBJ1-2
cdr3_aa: CASSLEITGAGYTF
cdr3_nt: TGTGCCAGCAGCTTAGAGATCACCGGGGCTGGCTACACCTTC

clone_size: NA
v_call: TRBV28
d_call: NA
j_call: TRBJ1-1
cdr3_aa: CASSPGRPTEAFF
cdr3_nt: TGTGCCAGCAGTCCTGGACGGCCCACTGAAGCTTTCTTT

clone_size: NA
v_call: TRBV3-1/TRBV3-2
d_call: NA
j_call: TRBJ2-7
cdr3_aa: CASSRLRVLQRSYEQYF
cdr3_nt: TGTGCCAGCAGCCGCCTTAGAGTTCTACAGCGGAGCTACGAGCAGTACTTC

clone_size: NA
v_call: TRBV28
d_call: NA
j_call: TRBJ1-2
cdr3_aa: CASSPANYGYTF
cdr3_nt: TGTGCCAGCAGCCCAGCTAACTATGGCTACACCTTC

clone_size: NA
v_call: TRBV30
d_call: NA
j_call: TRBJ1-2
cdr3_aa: CAWSDRKGGGYTF
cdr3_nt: TGTGCCTGGAGCGATCGTAAGGGAGGCGGCTACACCTTC

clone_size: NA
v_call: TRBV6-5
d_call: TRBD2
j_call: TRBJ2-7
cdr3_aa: CASTALAGDYEQYF
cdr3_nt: TGTGCCAGCACCGCATTAGCGGGAGACTACGAGCAGTACTTC

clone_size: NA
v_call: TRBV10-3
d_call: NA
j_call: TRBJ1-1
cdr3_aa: CAISGEMNTEAFF
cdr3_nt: TGTGCCATCAGCGGGGAGATGAACACTGAAGCTTTCTTT

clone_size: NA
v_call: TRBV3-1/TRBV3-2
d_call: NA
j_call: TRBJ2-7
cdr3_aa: CASSQDIASYEQYF
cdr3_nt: TGTGCCAGCAGCCAAGATATCGCTTCCTACGAGCAGTACTTC

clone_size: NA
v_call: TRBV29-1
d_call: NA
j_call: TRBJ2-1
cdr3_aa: CSVGLLNYAGEQFF
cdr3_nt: TGCAGCGTTGGACTCCTCAACTACGCTGGTGAGCAGTTCTTC

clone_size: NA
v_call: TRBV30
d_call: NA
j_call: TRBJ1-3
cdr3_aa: CAWMDAGNTIYF
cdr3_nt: TGTGCCTGGATGGACGCCGGAAACACCATATATTTT

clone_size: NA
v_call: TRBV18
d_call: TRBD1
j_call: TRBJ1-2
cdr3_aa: CASSPLGQGPGGYTF
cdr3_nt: TGTGCCAGCTCACCACTGGGACAGGGGCCGGGTGGCTACACCTTC

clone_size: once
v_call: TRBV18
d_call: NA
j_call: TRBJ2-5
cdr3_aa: CAGRRRQGNDETQYF
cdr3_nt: TGTGCCGGCAGGCGCCGGCAGGGTAACGACGAGACCCAGTACTTC

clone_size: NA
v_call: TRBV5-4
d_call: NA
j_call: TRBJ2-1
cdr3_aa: CASSFSSGSYNEQFF
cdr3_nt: TGTGCCAGCAGCTTCAGCAGCGGTTCCTACAATGAGCAGTTCTTC

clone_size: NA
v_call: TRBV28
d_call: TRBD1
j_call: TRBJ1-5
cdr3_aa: CASNPGGGQPQHF
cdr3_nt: TGTGCCAGCAACCCAGGGGGCGGTCAGCCCCAGCATTTT

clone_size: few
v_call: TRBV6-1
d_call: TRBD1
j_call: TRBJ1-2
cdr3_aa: CASSELTGGWGGYTF
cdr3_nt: TGTGCCAGCAGTGAGCTGACAGGGGGATGGGGTGGCTACACCTTC

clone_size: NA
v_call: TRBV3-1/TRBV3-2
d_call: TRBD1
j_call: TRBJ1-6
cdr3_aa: CASSQKDRASPLHF
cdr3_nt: TGTGCCAGCAGCCAGAAAGACAGGGCCTCACCCCTCCACTTT

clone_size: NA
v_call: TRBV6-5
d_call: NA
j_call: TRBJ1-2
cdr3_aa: CASSFTTGPGYTF
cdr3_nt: TGTGCCAGCAGTTTCACGACAGGCCCTGGCTACACCTTC

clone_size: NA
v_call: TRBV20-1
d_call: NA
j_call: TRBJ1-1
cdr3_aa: CSAGQNTEAFF
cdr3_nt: TGCAGTGCCGGACAGAACACTGAAGCTTTCTTT

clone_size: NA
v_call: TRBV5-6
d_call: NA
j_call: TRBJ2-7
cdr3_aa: CASSLKGSSYEQYF
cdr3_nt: TGTGCCAGCAGCTTGAAAGGGAGCTCCTACGAGCAGTACTTC

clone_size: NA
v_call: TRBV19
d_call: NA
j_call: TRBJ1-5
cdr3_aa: CASSGFGSNQPQHF
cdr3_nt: TGTGCCAGTTCCGGATTTGGGAGCAATCAGCCCCAGCATTTT

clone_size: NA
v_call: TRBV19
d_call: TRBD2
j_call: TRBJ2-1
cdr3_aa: CASTVGDYYNEQFF
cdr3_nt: TGTGCCAGTACCGTGGGGGACTACTACAATGAGCAGTTCTTC

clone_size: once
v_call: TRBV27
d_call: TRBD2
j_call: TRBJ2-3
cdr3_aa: CASSFPLAGDITDTQYF
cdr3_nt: TGTGCCAGCAGTTTCCCACTAGCGGGAGATATAACAGATACGCAGTATTTT

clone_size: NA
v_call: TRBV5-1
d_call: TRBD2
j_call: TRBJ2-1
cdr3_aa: CASSLGTSGYPRQQFF
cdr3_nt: TGCGCCAGCAGCTTGGGGACTAGCGGCTATCCTAGGCAGCAGTTCTTC

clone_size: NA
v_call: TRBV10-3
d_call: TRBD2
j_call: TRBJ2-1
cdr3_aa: CAISLLAGGPTNEQFF
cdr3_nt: TGTGCCATCAGTTTACTAGCGGGAGGGCCGACCAATGAGCAGTTCTTC

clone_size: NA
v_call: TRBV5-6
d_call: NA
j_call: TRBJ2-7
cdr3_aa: CASSLVATGHEQYF
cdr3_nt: TGTGCCAGCAGCTTGGTTGCGACAGGTCACGAGCAGTACTTC

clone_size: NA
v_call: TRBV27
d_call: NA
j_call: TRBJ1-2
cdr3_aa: CASSERAGQNYGYTF
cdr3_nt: TGTGCCAGCAGCGAGAGGGCGGGGCAGAACTATGGCTACACCTTC

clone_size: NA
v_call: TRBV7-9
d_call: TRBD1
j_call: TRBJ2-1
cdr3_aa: CASSSIGQGYKNEQFF
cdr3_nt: TGTGCCAGCAGCTCAATTGGACAGGGGTACAAGAATGAGCAGTTCTTC

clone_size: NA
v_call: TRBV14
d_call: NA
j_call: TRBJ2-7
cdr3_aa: CASSSWTTTYEQYF
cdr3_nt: TGTGCCAGCAGCAGTTGGACTACCACCTACGAGCAGTACTTC

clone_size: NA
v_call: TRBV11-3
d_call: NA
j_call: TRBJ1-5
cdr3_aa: CASSLDASDNQPQHF
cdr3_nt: TGTGCCAGCAGCTTAGATGCGAGCGACAATCAGCCCCAGCATTTT

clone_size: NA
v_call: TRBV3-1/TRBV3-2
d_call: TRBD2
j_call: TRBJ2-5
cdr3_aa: CASSQAGGRQETQYF
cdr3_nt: TGTGCCAGCAGCCAAGCGGGGGGTAGGCAAGAGACCCAGTACTTC

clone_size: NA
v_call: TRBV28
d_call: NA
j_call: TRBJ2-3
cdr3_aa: CASSEAVDTDTQYF
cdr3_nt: TGTGCCAGCAGTGAAGCGGTAGACACAGATACGCAGTATTTT

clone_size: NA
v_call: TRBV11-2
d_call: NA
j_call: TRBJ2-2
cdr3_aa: CASSTTRGPRRGGELFF
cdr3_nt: TGTGCCAGCAGCACTACCCGGGGACCTCGACGGGGCGGGGAGCTGTTTTTT

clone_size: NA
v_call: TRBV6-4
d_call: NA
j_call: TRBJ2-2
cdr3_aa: CASSDSREQGIGELFF
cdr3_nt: TGTGCCAGCAGTGACTCGAGGGAACAGGGAATCGGGGAGCTGTTTTTT

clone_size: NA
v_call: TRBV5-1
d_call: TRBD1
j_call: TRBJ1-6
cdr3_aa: CASAPHDRGDNSPLHF
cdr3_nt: TGCGCCAGCGCGCCACACGACAGGGGTGATAATTCACCCCTCCACTTT

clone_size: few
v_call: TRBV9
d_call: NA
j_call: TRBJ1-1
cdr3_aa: CASSVDRAGAEAFF
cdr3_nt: TGTGCCAGCAGCGTAGACAGGGCTGGCGCTGAAGCTTTCTTT

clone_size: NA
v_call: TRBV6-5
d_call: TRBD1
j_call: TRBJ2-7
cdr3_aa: CASSYSIQGAYEQYF
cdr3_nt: TGTGCCAGCAGTTACTCGATCCAGGGGGCCTACGAGCAGTACTTC

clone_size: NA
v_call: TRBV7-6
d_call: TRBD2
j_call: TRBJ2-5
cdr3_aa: CASSSRTSGNVKTQYF
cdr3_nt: TGTGCCAGCAGCTCACGGACTAGCGGGAACGTAAAGACCCAGTACTTC

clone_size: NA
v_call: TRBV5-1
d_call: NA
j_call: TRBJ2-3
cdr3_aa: CASSLAPLSTDTQYF
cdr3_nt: TGCGCCAGCAGCCTAGCCCCTCTGAGCACAGATACGCAGTATTTT

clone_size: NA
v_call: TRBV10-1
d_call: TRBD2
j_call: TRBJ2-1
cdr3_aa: CASSDPTAGSYNEQFF
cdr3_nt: TGCGCCAGCAGTGACCCTACAGCGGGATCTTACAATGAGCAGTTCTTC

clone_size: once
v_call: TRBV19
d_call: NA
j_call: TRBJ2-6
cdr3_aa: CASSIWPSPSGANVLTF
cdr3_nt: TGTGCCAGTAGTATATGGCCCTCCCCCTCTGGGGCCAACGTCCTGACTTTC

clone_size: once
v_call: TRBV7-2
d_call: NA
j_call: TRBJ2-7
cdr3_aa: CASSLDLTSYEQYF
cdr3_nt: TGTGCCAGCAGCTTAGACCTCACATCCTACGAGCAGTACTTC

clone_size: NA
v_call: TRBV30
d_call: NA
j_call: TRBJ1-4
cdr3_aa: CAWSVVGEKLFF
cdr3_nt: TGTGCCTGGAGTGTGGTGGGGGAAAAACTGTTTTTT

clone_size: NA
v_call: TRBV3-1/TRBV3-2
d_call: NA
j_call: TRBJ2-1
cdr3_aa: CASSLEGLYNEQFF
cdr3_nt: TGTGCCAGCAGCCTAGAGGGACTCTACAATGAGCAGTTCTTC

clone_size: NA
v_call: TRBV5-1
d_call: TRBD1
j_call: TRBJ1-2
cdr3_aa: CASSFRQGEVAYGYTF
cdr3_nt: TGCGCCAGCAGCTTCCGACAGGGGGAGGTGGCCTATGGCTACACCTTC

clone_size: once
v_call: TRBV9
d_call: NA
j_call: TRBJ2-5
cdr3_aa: CASSPRFANTPLQETQYF
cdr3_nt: TGTGCCAGCAGCCCCCGTTTCGCCAATACCCCTCTCCAAGAGACCCAGTACTTC

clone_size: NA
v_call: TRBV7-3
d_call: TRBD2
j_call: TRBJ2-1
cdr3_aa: CASSSNLAGGNNEQFF
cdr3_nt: TGTGCCAGCAGCTCAAACCTAGCGGGAGGAAACAATGAGCAGTTCTTC

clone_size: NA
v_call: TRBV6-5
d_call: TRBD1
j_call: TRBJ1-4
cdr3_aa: CASNPDRAREKLFF
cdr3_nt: TGTGCCAGCAACCCAGACAGGGCACGTGAAAAACTGTTTTTT

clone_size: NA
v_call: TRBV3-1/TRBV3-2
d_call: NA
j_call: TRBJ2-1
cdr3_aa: CASRSDLGAARSGTNSYNEQFF
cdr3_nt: TGTGCCAGCAGATCGGACCTTGGGGCCGCCAGGTCCGGGACGAACTCCTACAATGAGCAGTTCTTC

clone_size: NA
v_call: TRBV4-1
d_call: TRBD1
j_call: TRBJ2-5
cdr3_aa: CASSQGQGEETQYF
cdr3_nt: TGCGCCAGCAGCCAAGGACAGGGCGAAGAGACCCAGTACTTC

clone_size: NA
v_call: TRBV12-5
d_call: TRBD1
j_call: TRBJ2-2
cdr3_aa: CASGFTGGSTGELFF
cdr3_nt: TGTGCTAGTGGTTTCACAGGGGGGAGCACCGGGGAGCTGTTTTTT